The clone carrying this T cell receptor (beta chain) was picked up many times. Its matching antigen is unknown. TCR beta CDR3 regions were amplified from RNA transcripts. The library came from an HTBI-primed first-round RT-PCR and a second-round multiplex PCR. In TCRdb, the multiplex PCR reads were re-called with MiXCR into one record per CDR3 protein. The sample carries 350,000 to 400,000 distinct CDR3 sequences, roughly 18% recorded once. The germline CDR1 and CDR2 sequences are LNHDA and SQIVND (reference sequence). Trimming left V 1 base short and J 7 bases short, with 8 bases between. The CDR3 runs 13 residues. The data are from a study of Graves' ophthalmopathy and Graves' hyperthyroidism. Study-wide results and caveats: Most expanded thyroid clonotypes above 0.001 frequency also appeared in blood.

The authors diagnosed from clinical symptoms, serum thyroxine, TRAb, thyroid ultrasound and orbital computed tomography. What was sequenced was peripheral blood. This sequence joins TRBV19 and TRBJ1-5; D ambiguous. This receptor was obtained from a woman between 18 and 29 years old with Graves' ophthalmopathy. Written as DNA, the CDR3 is TGTGCCAGTAGTATAGTGCCCGGCCAGCCCCAGCATTTT. Translated: CASSIVPGQPQHF. Using reference TRBV19 and TRBJ1-5 for the parts outside the CDR3, the full variable domain is DGGITQSPKYLFRKEGQNVTLSCEQNLNHDAMYWYRQDPGQGLRLIYYSQIVNDFQKGDIAEGYSVSREKKESFPLTVTSAQKNPTAFYLCASSIVPGQPQHFGDGTRLSIL.